These 6 T cell receptor beta chains were all obtained from the same sample, sequenced in a study of beta chain features in type 1 diabetes. Every bit of the isolated RNA underwent reverse transcription, so sequencing read expressed TCRB transcripts. Assay: immunoSEQ multiplex PCR; the TCRdb copy retains only in-frame clones and omits some. The sample records some 500,000 clones, roughly 10% being singletons. Material: naive CD4+ T cells from blood. The receptors stem from a young woman in good health.

This clone was recorded a few times. V is TRBV29-1 and J is TRBJ2-5; no firm D call. The germline V gene has CDR1 SQVTM and CDR2 ANQGSEA. V was clipped by 3 bases and J by 7 bases, with 12 bases between them. This CDR3 spans 12 amino acids. In nucleotides, the CDR3 is TGCAGCGTTGATTTGTCTTCGCCGACCCAGTACTTC. This translates into CSVDLSSPTQYF.

This clone has just a few counts. V and J are TRBV7-9 and TRBJ1-3; D is unclear. The CDR3 runs to 14 residues. Germline assignment: CDR1 SEHNR and CDR2 FQNEAQ (reference sequence). V was shortened by 5 bases and J by 0 bases, with 8 bases between the two germline ends. CDR3 in DNA: TGTGCCAGCAGCCTGGGATTCTCTGGAAACACCATATATTTT. Translated: CASSLGFSGNTIYF.

The V call is TRBV11-3, the J call TRBJ2-1; D is undetermined. Trimming removed 5 bases at V and 5 bases at J, with 7 bases between. The germline gives CDR1 SGHNT, CDR2 YENEEA. CDR3 length equals 12 residues. Written as DNA, the CDR3 is TGTGCCAGCAGCAACTGGGACAATGAGCAGTTCTTC. This codes for CASSNWDNEQFF.

The V call is TRBV7-2, the J call TRBJ2-7; 9 bases are a match to TRBD1. Germline V gene data show CDR1 as SGHTA and CDR2 as FQGNSA. The V segment lost 5 bases and the J segment 3 bases; nucleotides outside the gene matches: 5. CDR3 length: 14 amino acids. The CDR3 DNA is TGTGCCAGCAGCCCAGACAGGGGGTTCTACGAGCAGTACGTC. This gives the protein CASSPDRGFYEQYV.

This clone was seen more than once but under ten times. The CDR3 reads CASSQLHRGQTDTQYF. CDR3 bases: TGCGCCAGCAGCCAACTCCACAGGGGGCAGACAGATACGCAGTATTTT. The gene calls are TRBV4-3 and TRBJ2-3; 9 nucleotides agree with TRBD1. Germline CDR1 and CDR2: LGHNA and YSLEER. V trimming: 2 bases; J trimming: 3 bases; junction bases outside the gene matches: 6. The CDR3 loop spans 16 amino acids.

There are a few counts of this clone. This chain links TRBV7-8 with TRBJ2-1; 11 nucleotides line up with TRBD2. V lost 5 bases to trimming and J lost 10 bases; unmatched junction nucleotides: 10. CDR3 length: 15 amino acids. Germline V gene sequence: CDR1 SGHVS, CDR2 FQNEAQ. CDR3 loop: CASSKERLAGHEQFF. CDR3 DNA: TGTGCCAGCAGCAAAGAACGACTAGCGGGACACGAGCAGTTCTTC.